Listed below are T cell receptor beta chains from one sample, sequenced in a study of blood T cell repertoires in COVID-19. Sequencing used immunoSEQ multiplex PCR; TCRdb keeps in-frame clones, though not all of them. The data show about 75,000 clones, more than 65% seen once. Source material: peripheral blood. These receptors were collected from a woman of 80 years or more with active or convalescent COVID-19. CDR3s include the opening cysteine and the closing phenylalanine or tryptophan. D genes are given only for firm matches. Clone size is not always given. Where it is, it says once, few, many or a class for expanded clones.

cdr3_aa: CASSPSGRLAPRTDTQYF
cdr3_nt: TGTGCCAGTAGTCCTTCGGGGCGACTAGCGCCCCGCACAGATACGCAGTATTTT
clone_size: NA
d_call: TRBD2
v_call: TRBV19
j_call: TRBJ2-3

cdr3_aa: CASSYPTDRRVTEAFF
cdr3_nt: TGTGCCAGCAGTTACCCGACTGACAGGCGGGTCACTGAAGCTTTCTTT
clone_size: NA
d_call: NA
v_call: TRBV6-2/TRBV6-3
j_call: TRBJ1-1

cdr3_aa: CASSPKLSSGPYNEQFF
cdr3_nt: TGTGCCAGCAGCCCTAAACTTTCTAGCGGACCCTACAATGAGCAGTTCTTC
clone_size: NA
d_call: TRBD2
v_call: TRBV5-4
j_call: TRBJ2-1

cdr3_aa: CASSPDRGEFQPQHF
cdr3_nt: TGTGCCAGTAGTCCGGACAGGGGGGAATTTCAGCCCCAGCATTTT
clone_size: once
d_call: TRBD1
v_call: TRBV19
j_call: TRBJ1-5

cdr3_aa: CASSLSFLLETQYF
cdr3_nt: TGTGCCAGCAGTTTATCGTTCCTCCTGGAGACCCAGTACTTC
clone_size: NA
d_call: NA
v_call: TRBV28
j_call: TRBJ2-5

cdr3_aa: CASSILPFIGELFF
cdr3_nt: TGTGCCAGCAGTATCCTACCCTTCATCGGGGAGCTGTTTTTT
clone_size: NA
d_call: NA
v_call: TRBV27
j_call: TRBJ2-2

cdr3_aa: CASSLGQGLVKDTEAFF
cdr3_nt: TGCGCCAGCAGCTTAGGACAGGGGTTAGTTAAGGACACTGAAGCTTTCTTT
clone_size: NA
d_call: TRBD1
v_call: TRBV5-1
j_call: TRBJ1-1

cdr3_aa: CAIAGTGGHNEQFF
cdr3_nt: TGTGCCATCGCCGGGACAGGGGGCCACAATGAGCAGTTCTTC
clone_size: few
d_call: TRBD1
v_call: TRBV19
j_call: TRBJ2-1

cdr3_aa: CASTTGTRGWYEQYF
cdr3_nt: TGTGCCAGCACCACGGGGACAAGGGGGTGGTACGAGCAGTACTTC
clone_size: NA
d_call: NA
v_call: TRBV6-6
j_call: TRBJ2-7

cdr3_aa: CASSREGGYTEAFF
cdr3_nt: TGTGCCAGCAGCAGGGAGGGGGGCTACACTGAAGCTTTCTTT
clone_size: once
d_call: NA
v_call: TRBV5-8
j_call: TRBJ1-1

cdr3_aa: CASSLSPPGTFIYEQYF
cdr3_nt: TGTGCCAGCAGCCTATCCCCCCCGGGAACCTTTATCTACGAGCAGTACTTC
clone_size: NA
d_call: NA
v_call: TRBV7-6
j_call: TRBJ2-7

cdr3_aa: CASSEPKNTEAFF
cdr3_nt: TGTGCCAGCTCAGAACCCAAGAACACTGAAGCTTTCTTT
clone_size: NA
d_call: NA
v_call: TRBV28
j_call: TRBJ1-1

cdr3_aa: CASSPTGVMNTEAFF
cdr3_nt: TGCGCCAGCAGTCCTACAGGGGTCATGAACACTGAAGCTTTCTTT
clone_size: few
d_call: TRBD1
v_call: TRBV4-1
j_call: TRBJ1-1

cdr3_aa: CASSTNSGTGANEQFF
cdr3_nt: TGTGCCAGTAGTACCAATAGCGGGACTGGGGCCAATGAGCAGTTCTTC
clone_size: NA
d_call: TRBD2
v_call: TRBV19
j_call: TRBJ2-1